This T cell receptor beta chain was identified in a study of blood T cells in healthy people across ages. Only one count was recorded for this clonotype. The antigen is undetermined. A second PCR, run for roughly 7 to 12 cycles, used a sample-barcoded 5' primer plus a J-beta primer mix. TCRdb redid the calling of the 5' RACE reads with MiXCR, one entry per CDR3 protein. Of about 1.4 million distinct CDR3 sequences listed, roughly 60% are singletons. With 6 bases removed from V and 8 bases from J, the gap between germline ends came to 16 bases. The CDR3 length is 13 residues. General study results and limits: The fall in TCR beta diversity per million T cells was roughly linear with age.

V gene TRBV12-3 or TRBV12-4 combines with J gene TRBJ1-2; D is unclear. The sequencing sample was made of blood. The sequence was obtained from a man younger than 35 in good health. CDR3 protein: CASSEEFRGGYTF. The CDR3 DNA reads TGTGCCAGCAGCGAGGAGTTTCGGGGAGGCTACACCTTC.